This T cell receptor (beta chain) was observed in a study of CD8 T cells in ankylosing spondylitis. Study results and caveats: What seemed typical of ankylosing spondylitis blood was a TCR beta motif built from about 8 highly homologous variants.

As concerns this clonotype: Its antigen remains unknown.

TCRdb passed the 5' RACE reads through MiXCR, listing each CDR3 protein once. This sample has fewer than 550,000 distinct CDR3 sequences; roughly 5.2% occur once, and the top ten carry under 4.5%. Germline-derived CDR1 and CDR2 are SGHRS and YFSETQ. V gave up 4 bases and J gave up 10 bases, with 13 bases separating them. This CDR3 has 12 residues. The sample taken for sequencing was blood, either unsorted or a sorted T cell fraction (not recorded which). This TCR was recovered from a male donor with ankylosing spondylitis. The gene calls are TRBV5-1 and TRBJ2-3; D is perhaps TRBD2 (6 bases). CDR3 nucleotide sequence: TGCGCCAGCAGCCCCGGGGGTAGTGCGCAGTATTTT. Protein product: CASSPGGSAQYF. Based on the CDR3 plus reference TRBV5-1 and TRBJ2-3, the full variable domain is KAGVTQTPRYLIKTRGQQVTLSCSPISGHRSVSWYQQTPGQGLQFLFEYFSETQRNKGNFPGRFSGRQFSNSRSEMNVSTLELGDSALYLCASSPGGSAQYFGPGTRLTVL.